This record looks at one T cell receptor beta chain sequence and its context. Its cognate antigen is unknown. These data come from a study of cytomegalovirus exposure and HLA in healthy donors. Notes on the study in general: Both high specificity and high sensitivity reportedly marked the classifier's diagnosis of cytomegalovirus status.

Clones were sequenced by immunoSEQ multiplex PCR, and TCRdb holds only the in-frame ones, with some missing. The sample lists more than 250,000 clones, around 90% occurring once. CDR1 is MNHEY, CDR2 SVGAGI, per germline. The CDR3 has 15 residues. With 0 bases clipped from V and 8 bases from J, the junction kept 6 bases outside the gene matches. The V gene is TRBV6-5, the J gene TRBJ2-1; 8 nucleotides agree with TRBD2. This TCR came from a woman aged 30 to 39 in good health and CMV-seropositive. The specimen sequenced was PBMCs. The DNA of the CDR3 is TGTGCCAGCAGTTACTCGACGGGAGGGGGATATGAGCAGTTCTTC. This gives the protein CASSYSTGGGYEQFF.